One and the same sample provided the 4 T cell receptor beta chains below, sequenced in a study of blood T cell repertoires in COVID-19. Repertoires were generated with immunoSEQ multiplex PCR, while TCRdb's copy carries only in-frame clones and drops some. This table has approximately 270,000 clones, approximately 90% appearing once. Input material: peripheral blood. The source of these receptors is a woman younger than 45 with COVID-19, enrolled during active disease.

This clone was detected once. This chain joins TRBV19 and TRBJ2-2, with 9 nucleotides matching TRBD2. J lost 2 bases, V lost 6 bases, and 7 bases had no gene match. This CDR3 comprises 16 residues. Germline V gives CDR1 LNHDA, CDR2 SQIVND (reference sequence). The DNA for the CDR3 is TGTGCCAGTAGCCTTTCTAGCGGGGCCAACACCGGGGAGCTGTTTTTT. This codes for CASSLSSGANTGELFF.

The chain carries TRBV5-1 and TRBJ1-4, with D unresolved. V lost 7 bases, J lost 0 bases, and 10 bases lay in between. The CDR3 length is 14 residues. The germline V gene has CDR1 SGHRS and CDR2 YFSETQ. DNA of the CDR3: TGCGCCAGCGCCCCGACTACAACTAATGAAAAACTGTTTTTT. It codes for CASAPTTTNEKLFF.

The CDR3 region has the DNA TGCGCCAGCAGCCAAGCAAGGGACATGGGGGATCGGGGCGAAAAACTGTTTTTT. Amino acids: CASSQARDMGDRGEKLFF. The chain joins TRBV4-1 to TRBJ1-4, with a possible D match to TRBD1 (6 bases). CDR1 is MGHRA, CDR2 YSYEKL, per germline. Trimming stripped 1 base from V and 8 bases from J, with 23 bases between. The CDR3 consists of 18 residues.

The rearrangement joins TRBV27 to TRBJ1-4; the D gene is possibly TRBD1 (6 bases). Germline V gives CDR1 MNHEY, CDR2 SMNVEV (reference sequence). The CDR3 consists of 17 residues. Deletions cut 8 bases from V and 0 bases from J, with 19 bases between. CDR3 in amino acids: CASGVQDRTATNEKLFF. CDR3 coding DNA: TGTGCCAGCGGGGTACAGGACAGAACTGCAACTAATGAAAAACTGTTTTTT.